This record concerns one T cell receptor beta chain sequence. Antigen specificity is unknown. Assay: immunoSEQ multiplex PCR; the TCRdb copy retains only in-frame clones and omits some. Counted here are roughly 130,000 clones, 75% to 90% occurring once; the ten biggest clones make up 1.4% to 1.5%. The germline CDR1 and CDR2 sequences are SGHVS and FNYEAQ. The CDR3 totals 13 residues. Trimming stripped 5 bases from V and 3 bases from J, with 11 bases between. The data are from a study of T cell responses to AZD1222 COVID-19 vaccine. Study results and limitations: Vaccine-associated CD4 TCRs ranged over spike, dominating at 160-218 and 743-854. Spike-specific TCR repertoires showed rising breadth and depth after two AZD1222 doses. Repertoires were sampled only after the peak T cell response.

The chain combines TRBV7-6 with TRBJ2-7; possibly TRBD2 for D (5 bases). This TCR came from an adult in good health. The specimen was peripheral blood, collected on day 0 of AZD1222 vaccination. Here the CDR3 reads CASSPAGDYEQYF. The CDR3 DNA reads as TGTGCCAGCAGCCCAGCCGGGGACTACGAGCAGTACTTC.